This T cell receptor beta chain was recorded in a study of blood T cell repertoires in COVID-19. At the level of the study: Both acute and convalescent COVID-19 samples were obtained from the United States, Italy and Spain. T cells, B-cell-depleted T cells, or PBMCs supplied cDNA or gDNA.

Source study methods: Scientists estimated how many nucleated cells there were by amplifying reference gene primers. TCRdb's copy holds only in-frame clones and misses some; the assay was immunoSEQ multiplex PCR. V, J and clone size reflect that table, while D and trimming were determined from the DNA. Of roughly 190,000 clones listed, about 81% are singletons. The germline V gene has CDR1 MNHEY and CDR2 SMNVEV (reference sequence). This CDR3 contains 14 residues. The V end was cut by 6 bases, the J end by 7 bases, with 16 bases between. In this sample, this clone turned up once. The V and J genes are TRBV27 and TRBJ2-1, with D possibly being TRBD1 (5 bases). The receptor's source is a man under 40 with active or convalescent COVID-19. Sequencing input: peripheral blood. The CDR3 DNA sequence: TGTGCCAGCAGGTCGGGCCAGGGCTTTAATGAGCAGTTCTTC. Amino acid sequence: CASRSGQGFNEQFF.